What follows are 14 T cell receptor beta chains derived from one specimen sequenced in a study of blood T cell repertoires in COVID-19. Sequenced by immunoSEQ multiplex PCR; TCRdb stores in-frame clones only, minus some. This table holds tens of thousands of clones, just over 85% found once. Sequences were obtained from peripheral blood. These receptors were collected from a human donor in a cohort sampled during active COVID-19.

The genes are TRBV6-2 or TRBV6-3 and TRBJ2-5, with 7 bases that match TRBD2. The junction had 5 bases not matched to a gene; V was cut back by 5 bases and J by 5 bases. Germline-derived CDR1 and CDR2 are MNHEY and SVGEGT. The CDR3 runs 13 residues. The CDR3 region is CASSQWGGETQYF. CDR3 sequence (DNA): TGTGCCAGCAGTCAGTGGGGGGGGGAGACCCAGTACTTC.

The CDR3 protein is CASSTTGGGTYEQYF. The CDR3 coding sequence is TGTGCCAGCAGCACGACAGGGGGGGGAACCTACGAGCAGTACTTC. The chain links TRBV11-2 to TRBJ2-7, with 9 bases that match TRBD1. V lost 5 bases, J lost 2 bases, and 7 bases stayed unmatched. Per the germline V gene, CDR1 is SGHAT and CDR2 is FQNNGV. CDR3 length equals 15 residues. The variable domain in full, with the rest retrieved from reference TRBV11-2 and TRBJ2-7, is EAGVAQSPRYKIIEKRQSVAFWCNPISGHATLYWYQQILGQGPKLLIQFQNNGVVDDSQLPKDRFSAERLKGVDSTLKIQPAKLEDSAVYLCASSTTGGGTYEQYFGPGTRLTVT.

The CDR3 DNA reads as TGTGCCAGCAGTTTGTGGGGGGCGAACACCGGGGAGCTGTTTTTT. Translation gives CASSLWGANTGELFF. J is TRBJ2-2 and V is TRBV27, with a tentative D call TRBD2 (6 bases). Trimming cost V 3 bases and J 0 bases, with 8 bases left between them. This CDR3 has 15 residues. CDR1 MNHEY and CDR2 SMNVEV come from the germline V gene (reference sequence).

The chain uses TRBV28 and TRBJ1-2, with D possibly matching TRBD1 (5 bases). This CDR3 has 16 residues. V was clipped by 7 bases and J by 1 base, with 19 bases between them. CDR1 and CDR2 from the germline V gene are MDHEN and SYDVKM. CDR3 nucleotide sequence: TGTGCCAGCATCTTGCGTCGGGGGAGCCTTAACTATGGCTACACCTTC. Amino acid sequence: CASILRRGSLNYGYTF.

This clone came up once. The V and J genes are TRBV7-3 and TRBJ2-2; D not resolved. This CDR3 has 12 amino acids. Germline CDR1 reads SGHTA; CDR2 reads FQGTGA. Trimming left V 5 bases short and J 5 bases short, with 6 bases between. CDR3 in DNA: TGTGCCAGCAGCGAACAGACCGGGGAGCTGTTTTTT. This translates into CASSEQTGELFF.

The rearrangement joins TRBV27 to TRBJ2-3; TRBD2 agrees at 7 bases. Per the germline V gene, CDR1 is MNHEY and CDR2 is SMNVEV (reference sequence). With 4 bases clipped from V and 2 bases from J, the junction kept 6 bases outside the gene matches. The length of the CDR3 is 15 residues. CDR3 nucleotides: TGTGCCAGCAGTTGGCAGCGGGGTAACACAGATACGCAGTATTTT. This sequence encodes CASSWQRGNTDTQYF.

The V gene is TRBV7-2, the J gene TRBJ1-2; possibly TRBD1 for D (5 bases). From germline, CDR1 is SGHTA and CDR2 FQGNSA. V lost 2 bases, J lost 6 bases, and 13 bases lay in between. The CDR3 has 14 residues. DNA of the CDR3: TGTGCCAGCAGCTTATCGACAGCCTCCAATGGCTACACCTTC. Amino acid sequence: CASSLSTASNGYTF.

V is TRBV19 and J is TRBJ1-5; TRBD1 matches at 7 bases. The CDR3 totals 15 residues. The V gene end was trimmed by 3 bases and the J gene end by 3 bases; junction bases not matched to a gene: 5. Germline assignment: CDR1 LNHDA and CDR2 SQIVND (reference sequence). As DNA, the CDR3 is TGTGCCAGTAGTATGGAAACAGGGGTCAATCAGCCCCAGCATTTT. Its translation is CASSMETGVNQPQHF.

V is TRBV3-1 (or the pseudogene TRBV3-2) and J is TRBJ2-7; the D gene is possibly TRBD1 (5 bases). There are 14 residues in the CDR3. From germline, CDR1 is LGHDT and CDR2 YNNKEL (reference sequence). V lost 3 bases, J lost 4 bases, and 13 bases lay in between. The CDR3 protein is CASSHLSRDYEQYF. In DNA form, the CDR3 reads TGTGCCAGCAGCCACCTGAGCAGGGATTACGAGCAGTACTTC.

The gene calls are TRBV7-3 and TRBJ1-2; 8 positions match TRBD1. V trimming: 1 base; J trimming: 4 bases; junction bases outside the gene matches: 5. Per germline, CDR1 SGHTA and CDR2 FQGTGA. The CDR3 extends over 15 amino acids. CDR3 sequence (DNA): TGTGCCAGCAGCTTAAGCCCGGACAGGGCCTATGGCTACACCTTC. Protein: CASSLSPDRAYGYTF.

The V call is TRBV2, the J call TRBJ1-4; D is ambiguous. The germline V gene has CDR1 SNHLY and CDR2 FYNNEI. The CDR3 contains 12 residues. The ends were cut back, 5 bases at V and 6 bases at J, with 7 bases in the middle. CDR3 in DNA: TGTGCCAGCAGTCGGAGTGATGAAAAACTGTTTTTT. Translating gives CASSRSDEKLFF.

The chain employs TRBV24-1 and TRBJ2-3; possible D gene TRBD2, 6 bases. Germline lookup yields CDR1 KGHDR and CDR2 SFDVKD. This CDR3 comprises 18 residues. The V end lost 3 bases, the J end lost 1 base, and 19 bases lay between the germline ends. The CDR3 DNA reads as TGTGCCACCAGTGATAGGCGCGGGGCGGGTGCCGGCACAGATACGCAGTATTTT. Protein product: CATSDRRGAGAGTDTQYF.

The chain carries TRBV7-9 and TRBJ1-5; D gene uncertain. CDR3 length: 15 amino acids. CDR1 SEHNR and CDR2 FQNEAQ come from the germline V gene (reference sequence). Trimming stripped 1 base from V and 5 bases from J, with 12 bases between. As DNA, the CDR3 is TGTGCCAGCAGCTTAGGGACTGGCGGGGATCAGCCCCAGCATTTT. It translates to CASSLGTGGDQPQHF. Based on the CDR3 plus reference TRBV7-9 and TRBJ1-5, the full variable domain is DTGVSQNPRHKITKRGQNVTFRCDPISEHNRLYWYRQTLGQGPEFLTYFQNEAQLEKSRLLSDRFSAERPKGSFSTLEIQRTEQGDSAMYLCASSLGTGGDQPQHFGDGTRLSIL.

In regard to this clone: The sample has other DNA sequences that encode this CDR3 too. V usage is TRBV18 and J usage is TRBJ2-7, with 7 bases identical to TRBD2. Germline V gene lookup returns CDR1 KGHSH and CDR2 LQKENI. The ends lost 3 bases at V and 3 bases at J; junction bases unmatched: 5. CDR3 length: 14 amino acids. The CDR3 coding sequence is TGTGCCAGCTCACCGGGCCTAGCGGACTACGAGCAGTACTTC. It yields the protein CASSPGLADYEQYF.